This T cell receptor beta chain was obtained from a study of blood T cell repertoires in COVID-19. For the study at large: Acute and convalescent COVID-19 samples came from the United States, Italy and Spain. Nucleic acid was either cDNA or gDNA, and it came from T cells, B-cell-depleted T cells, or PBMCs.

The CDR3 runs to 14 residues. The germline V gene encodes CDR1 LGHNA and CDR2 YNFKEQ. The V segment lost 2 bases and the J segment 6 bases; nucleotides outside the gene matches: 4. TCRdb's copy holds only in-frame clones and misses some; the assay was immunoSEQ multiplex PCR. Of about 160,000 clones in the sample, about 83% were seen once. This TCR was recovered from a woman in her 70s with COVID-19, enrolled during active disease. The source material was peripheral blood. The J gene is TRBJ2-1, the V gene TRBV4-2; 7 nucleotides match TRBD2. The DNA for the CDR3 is TGTGCCAGCAGCCAACAGACTAGCTCCAATGAGCAGTTCTTC. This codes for CASSQQTSSNEQFF.